The entry that follows covers one T cell receptor beta chain sequence. What it binds is not known. The sample has other DNA sequences that encode this CDR3 too. This sample is drawn from a study of shared clonotypes between healthy human individuals. Across the study: A couple of women and a few men aged 18 to 49 made up the donors. Findings of the study overall: Naive CD4 clonotype sharing across a handful of donors was approximately 5%. Estimated richness values were generally larger in naive subsets than in memory subsets.

Assay: immunoSEQ multiplex PCR; the TCRdb copy retains only in-frame clones and omits some. The sample yields 1,500,000 or so clones, roughly 96% seen once. CDR3 size: 13 residues. Germline CDR1 is SGHTA and CDR2 is FQGNSA. Trimming removed 5 bases from V and 6 bases from J; junction bases left unmatched: 3. This receptor was obtained from a man aged 25-40 years in good health. The specimen sequenced was naive CD4+ T cells sorted from blood. Subset denoted: CD45RA+ positively selected. The chain is built from TRBV7-2 and TRBJ1-5, with 8 bases fitting TRBD1. CDR3 DNA sequence: TGTGCCAGCAGCCAAGACAGGGGTCAGCCCCAGCATTTT. Translated: CASSQDRGQPQHF. The full variable domain, rest sourced from reference TRBV7-2 and TRBJ1-5, is GAGVSQSPSNKVTEKGKDVELRCDPISGHTALYWYRQSLGQGLEFLIYFQGNSAPDKSGLPSDRFSAERTGGSVSTLTIQRTQQEDSAVYLCASSQDRGQPQHFGDGTRLSIL.